One and the same sample provided the 24 T cell receptor beta chains below, sequenced in a study of T cells in pancreatic ductal adenocarcinoma. Some clones are missing from TCRdb's copy, which holds only in-frame ones; the method was immunoSEQ multiplex PCR. Of more than 25,000 clones listed, more than 80% are singletons. Selected pancreatic ductal adenocarcinoma patients had undergone surgery without neoadjuvant therapy. The sequencing input was PBMCs. The source of these receptors is a human donor with pancreatic ductal adenocarcinoma.

The V and J genes are TRBV6-6 and TRBJ2-1; no definite D call. Germline V lookup: CDR1 MNHNY, CDR2 SVGAGI (reference sequence). Trimming stripped 1 base from V and 8 bases from J, with 18 bases between. The CDR3 sequence is 16 residues long. The DNA of the CDR3 is TGTGCCAGCAGTTACTTCAGTACTCCTCTTGTGGATGAGCAGTTCTTC. Protein product: CASSYFSTPLVDEQFF.

This chain links TRBV4-3 with TRBJ2-1; 10 bases agree with TRBD1. CDR1 is LGHNA, CDR2 YSLEER, per germline. The CDR3 has 15 residues. V lost 1 base and J lost 8; bases outside the gene matches: 5. CDR3 loop: CASSQADRGLYEQFF. The CDR3 DNA follows: TGCGCCAGCAGCCAAGCCGACAGGGGGCTGTATGAGCAGTTCTTC.

The V gene is TRBV11-3, the J gene TRBJ1-2, with 10 bases fitting TRBD1. V lost 4 bases, J lost 5 bases, and 7 bases stayed unmatched. This CDR3 region has 15 residues. Per the germline V gene, CDR1 is SGHNT and CDR2 is YENEEA. The CDR3 here is CASSSWDRGRYGYTF. In DNA form, the CDR3 reads TGTGCCAGCAGCTCGTGGGACAGGGGAAGGTATGGCTACACCTTC.

V and J are TRBV10-3 and TRBJ1-1; D gene unclear. The CDR3 is 12 amino acids. Germline V lookup: CDR1 ENHRY, CDR2 SYGVKD. Trimming shortened V by 8 bases and J by 2 bases, and 9 bases separated the two germline ends. CDR3 residues: CAIRRHNTEAFF. DNA for the CDR3: TGTGCCATCCGCCGCCACAACACTGAAGCTTTCTTT.

This sequence joins TRBV18 and TRBJ2-7, with D tentatively TRBD1 (6 bases). The CDR3 length is 16 residues. Germline values: CDR1 KGHSH, CDR2 LQKENI. Trimming stripped 1 base from V and 3 bases from J, with 16 bases between. Written as DNA, the CDR3 is TGTGCCAGCTCACCACGGACAGCAGACACTTTCTACGAGCAGTACTTC. It translates to CASSPRTADTFYEQYF.

The sample holds one count of this clone. The rearrangement joins TRBV6-5 to TRBJ1-5; D gene unclear. Looked up from germline, CDR1 is MNHEY and CDR2 is SVGAGI. V lost 0 bases and J lost 10, with 13 bases in between. CDR3 length: 14 amino acids. CDR3 DNA: TGTGCCAGCAGTTACTCGATTCTCTACGAACCCCAGCATTTT. Its protein is CASSYSILYEPQHF.

V gene TRBV18 combines with J gene TRBJ1-2; 8 nucleotides align to TRBD1. This CDR3 region has 13 residues. V trimming: 4 bases; J trimming: 4 bases; junction bases outside the gene matches: 2. Germline values: CDR1 KGHSH, CDR2 LQKENI. The CDR3 DNA follows: TGTGCCAGCTCACTCGGGACAGGCTATGGCTACACCTTC. Protein sequence: CASSLGTGYGYTF.

The rearrangement uses TRBV25-1 and TRBJ2-2, with TRBD2 identical over 9 bases. V dropped 3 bases and J dropped 4; count of bases not matched to a gene: 9. The CDR3 runs to 17 residues. In germline, CDR1 is MGHDK, CDR2 SYGVNS. The CDR3 spells CASSEIGGRASTGELFF. The CDR3 DNA reads TGTGCCAGCAGTGAGATAGGCGGGAGGGCGAGCACCGGGGAGCTGTTTTTT.

The chain employs TRBV7-9 and TRBJ1-4, with D tentatively TRBD1 (6 bases). Per germline, CDR1 SEHNR and CDR2 FQNEAQ (reference sequence). Between the trimmed V and J ends, which lost 5 bases and 3 bases, there was a span of 10 bases. The CDR3 contains 14 residues. For the CDR3, the DNA is TGTGCCAGCAGCCTTACAGGGTCTAATGAAAAACTGTTTTTT. Translation gives CASSLTGSNEKLFF. Based on the CDR3 plus reference TRBV7-9 and TRBJ1-4, the full variable domain is DTGVSQNPRHKITKRGQNVTFRCDPISEHNRLYWYRQTLGQGPEFLTYFQNEAQLEKSRLLSDRFSAERPKGSFSTLEIQRTEQGDSAMYLCASSLTGSNEKLFFGSGTQLSVL.

The chain is built from TRBV7-2 and TRBJ2-5; D ambiguous. Deletions cut 3 bases from V and 1 base from J, with 9 bases between. The CDR3 extends over 14 amino acids. Germline lookup yields CDR1 SGHTA and CDR2 FQGNSA. CDR3 in amino acids: CASSLPTTQETQYF. CDR3 nucleotides: TGTGCCAGCAGCTTGCCTACAACCCAAGAGACCCAGTACTTC.

The chain joins TRBV28 to TRBJ2-2, with 14 bases identical to TRBD2. Trimming removed 1 base from V and 7 bases from J; junction bases left unmatched: 5. From germline, CDR1 is MDHEN and CDR2 SYDVKM. The CDR3 is made up of 17 amino acids. This CDR3 is CASSLSGTSGSGGELFF. CDR3 coding DNA: TGTGCCAGCAGTTTATCCGGGACTAGCGGGAGTGGCGGGGAGCTGTTTTTT.

This chain uses TRBV7-9 with TRBJ1-2; the D is unclear. Germline CDR1 reads SEHNR; CDR2 reads FQNEAQ (reference sequence). V shed 1 base and J shed 6 bases, with 15 bases lying between them. This CDR3 has 15 amino acids. The CDR3 here is CASSLDIRDGNGYTF. CDR3 bases: TGTGCCAGCAGCTTAGATATTAGGGATGGGAATGGCTACACCTTC. Full variable domain (missing parts from reference TRBV7-9 and TRBJ1-2): DTGVSQNPRHKITKRGQNVTFRCDPISEHNRLYWYRQTLGQGPEFLTYFQNEAQLEKSRLLSDRFSAERPKGSFSTLEIQRTEQGDSAMYLCASSLDIRDGNGYTFGSGTRLTVV.

The rearrangement joins TRBV18 to TRBJ1-1; tentatively, D is TRBD1 (6 bases). Germline CDR1 is KGHSH and CDR2 is LQKENI. The CDR3 contains 15 residues. V was trimmed by 6 bases and J by 0 bases, leaving 14 bases between them. The CDR3, as DNA: TGTGCCAGCTCTCGTGGCCAGGGGATGAACACTGAAGCTTTCTTT. Amino acids: CASSRGQGMNTEAFF.

With regard to this clone: At one end the junction does not follow the germline gene, possibly because of a read error. V and J are TRBV5-4 and TRBJ2-7; D unclear. Germline-derived CDR1 and CDR2 are SGHNT and YYREEE (reference sequence). There are 12 residues in the CDR3. CDR3 bases: TGTGCCGGCAGAAACAGTGCAGGCGAGCAGTACTTC. Protein product: CAGRNSAGEQYF.

The chain has TRBV11-2 and TRBJ1-5; 11 bases line up with TRBD1. The trim removed 4 bases at V and 0 bases at J, leaving 5 bases unmatched. Germline CDR1 is SGHAT and CDR2 is FQNNGV. The CDR3 contains 17 residues. Written as DNA, the CDR3 is TGTGCCAGCAGCTCCGGGACAGGGGGTGGTAGCAATCAGCCCCAGCATTTT. It encodes CASSSGTGGGSNQPQHF. Variable domain in full (rest from reference TRBV11-2 and TRBJ1-5): EAGVAQSPRYKIIEKRQSVAFWCNPISGHATLYWYQQILGQGPKLLIQFQNNGVVDDSQLPKDRFSAERLKGVDSTLKIQPAKLEDSAVYLCASSSGTGGGSNQPQHFGDGTRLSIL.

This chain connects TRBV5-6 to TRBJ1-2; no clear D gene. Germline assignment: CDR1 SGHDT and CDR2 YYEEEE. The CDR3 runs 14 residues. Trimming removed 0 bases from V and 2 bases from J, with 8 bases in between. This chain's CDR3 is CASSLGGWNYGYTF. The CDR3 DNA follows: TGTGCCAGCAGCTTGGGCGGTTGGAACTATGGCTACACCTTC.

The chain recombines TRBV2 with TRBJ1-4; 7 nucleotides match TRBD1. The CDR3 length is 17 residues. Germline V gene data show CDR1 as SNHLY and CDR2 as FYNNEI. The trim removed 3 bases at V and 8 bases at J, leaving 15 bases unmatched. The CDR3, as DNA: TGTGCCAGCAGTGAGGGAACAGGCGGAGGGGGCCGGGAAAAACTGTTTTTT. As protein: CASSEGTGGGGREKLFF.

The rearrangement links TRBV28 to TRBJ2-5, with D perhaps matching TRBD1 (5 bases). Deletions cut 6 bases from V and 1 base from J, with 15 bases between. The V gene's germline CDR1 is MDHEN and CDR2 SYDVKM. This CDR3 is 15 amino acids long. Written as DNA, the CDR3 is TGTGCCAGCAGCACTCCAGGGCAGGGCCAAGAGACCCAGTACTTC. Its protein is CASSTPGQGQETQYF. Full variable domain (outside the CDR3, taken from reference TRBV28 and TRBJ2-5): DVKVTQSSRYLVKRTGEKVFLECVQDMDHENMFWYRQDPGLGLRLIYFSYDVKMKEKGDIPEGYSVSREKKERFSLILESASTNQTSMYLCASSTPGQGQETQYFGPGTRLLVL.

The rearrangement links TRBV11-3 to TRBJ1-1, with a weak D call TRBD1 (6 bases). Germline-derived CDR1 and CDR2 are SGHNT and YENEEA. This CDR3 contains 17 residues. Trimming removed 1 base at V and 0 bases at J, with 15 bases between. CDR3 in amino acids: CASSLVAGVLMNTEAFF. The CDR3, as DNA: TGTGCCAGCAGCTTAGTTGCAGGGGTTCTCATGAACACTGAAGCTTTCTTT.

The CDR3 bases are TGTGCCAGCAGCCTAATGGGGGTGAACACTGAAGCTTTCTTT. Amino acids: CASSLMGVNTEAFF. The chain joins TRBV7-3 to TRBJ1-1; possible D gene TRBD1, 5 bases. V was clipped by 5 bases and J by 0 bases, with 10 bases between them. Germline loops: CDR1 SGHTA, CDR2 FQGTGA. The CDR3 has 14 residues.

This sequence joins TRBV15 and TRBJ2-7, with a possible D match to TRBD1 (5 bases). The germline V gene encodes CDR1 LNHNV and CDR2 YYDKDF (reference sequence). The CDR3 totals 15 residues. V lost 1 base to trimming and J lost 2 bases, with 12 bases between them. Written as DNA, the CDR3 is TGTGCCACCAGCAGAGGAAGTCAGGGAACCTACGAGCAGTACTTC. This codes for CATSRGSQGTYEQYF.

CDR3 amino acids: CASRDTGSSGNTIYF. In nucleotides, the CDR3 is TGTGCCAGCAGGGATACAGGGAGCTCTGGAAACACCATATATTTT. The rearrangement uses TRBV2 and TRBJ1-3, with a weak D call TRBD1 (6 bases). Trimming shortened V by 6 bases and J by 0 bases, and 12 bases separated the two germline ends. The CDR3 loop spans 15 amino acids. The germline V gene has CDR1 SNHLY and CDR2 FYNNEI.

The CDR3 reads CASSIPTGLNQPQHF. As DNA, the CDR3 is TGTGCCAGTAGTATCCCGACGGGGCTCAATCAGCCCCAGCATTTT. The rearrangement joins TRBV19 to TRBJ1-5, with a possible D match to TRBD1 (5 bases). CDR1 is LNHDA and CDR2 is SQIVND in the germline V gene (reference sequence). CDR3 length: 15 amino acids. With 3 bases removed from V and 3 bases from J, the gap between germline ends came to 12 bases.

The chain recombines TRBV7-8 with TRBJ1-5; 9 bases fit TRBD1. Trimming removed 5 bases from V and 6 bases from J; junction bases left unmatched: 11. The germline V gene encodes CDR1 SGHVS and CDR2 FQNEAQ. The CDR3 runs to 16 residues. The CDR3 sequence: CASSPPRTGGRQPQHF. The DNA of the CDR3 is TGTGCCAGCAGCCCCCCCCGCACAGGGGGCCGTCAGCCCCAGCATTTT.